This T cell receptor (beta chain) is drawn from a study of T cell responses to AZD1222 COVID-19 vaccine. Findings of the study overall: Donors in the cohort were predominantly white British and more often female, and clonal diversity was possibly underestimated. Spike-specific TCR breadth and depth were elevated following two AZD1222 doses. All repertoire sampling was performed exclusively after the peak T cell response. Regions 160-218 and 743-854 dominated among vaccine-associated CD4 TCRs spanning spike.

Germline assignment: CDR1 SEHNR and CDR2 FQNEAQ (reference sequence). V lost 2 bases to trimming and J lost 3 bases, with 14 bases between them. The CDR3 consists of 15 residues. Points on this clone: Its antigen is unknown.

Sequencing used immunoSEQ multiplex PCR; TCRdb keeps in-frame clones, though not all of them. The profile shows 100,000 or so clones, around 87% of them singletons. This material consisted of peripheral blood, taken 28 days after the second AZD1222 dose. The chain recombines TRBV7-9 with TRBJ2-7; D gene unclear. The sequence was obtained from an adult who received the AZD1222 COVID-19 vaccine. CDR3 protein: CASSLRTPAVYEQYF. The CDR3 nucleotides are TGTGCCAGCAGCTTAAGGACCCCAGCAGTCTACGAGCAGTACTTC.